The rows below give T cell receptor beta chains drawn from one sample of a study of blood T cell repertoires in COVID-19. Libraries were prepared by immunoSEQ multiplex PCR; TCRdb keeps only in-frame clonotypes and omits some of them. Of approximately 250,000 clones in the sample, 70% to 90% are singletons; the top ten hold about 1.2%. Input material: PBMCs or T cells enriched from blood (not recorded which). The receptors were sampled from a woman aged 40 to 55 with acute COVID-19. CDR3s include the opening cysteine and the closing phenylalanine or tryptophan. Each record gives: J gene, clone size, V gene, D gene, CDR3 protein, CDR3 DNA. D genes are given only for firm matches. Size tells how often a clone was seen (once, few, many) or the class of an expanded clone, and some rows leave it out.

J gene: TRBJ2-7
clone size: few
V gene: TRBV13
D gene: TRBD2
CDR3 protein: CASSSGLMYEQYF
CDR3 DNA: TGTGCCAGCAGCTCGGGACTAATGTACGAGCAGTACTTC

J gene: TRBJ1-3
clone size: .
V gene: TRBV4-1
D gene: TRBD1
CDR3 protein: CASSQAPWTGLSGNTIYF
CDR3 DNA: TGCGCCAGCAGCCAAGCCCCCTGGACAGGCCTCTCTGGAAACACCATATATTTT

J gene: TRBJ2-5
clone size: .
V gene: TRBV28
D gene: .
CDR3 protein: CASSLQRETQYF
CDR3 DNA: TGTGCCAGCAGCCTACAGAGAGAGACCCAGTACTTC

J gene: TRBJ2-5
clone size: .
V gene: TRBV6-2/TRBV6-3
D gene: .
CDR3 protein: CASSYRADAPQETQYF
CDR3 DNA: TGTGCCAGCAGTTACCGAGCGGACGCCCCCCAAGAGACCCAGTACTTC

J gene: TRBJ1-1
clone size: .
V gene: TRBV5-5
D gene: .
CDR3 protein: CASSSGTGDTEAFF
CDR3 DNA: TGTGCCAGCAGCTCGGGGACGGGGGACACTGAAGCTTTCTTT

J gene: TRBJ1-3
clone size: .
V gene: TRBV10-3
D gene: TRBD1
CDR3 protein: CAITGTVGNTIYF
CDR3 DNA: TGTGCCATCACCGGGACAGTTGGAAACACCATATATTTT

J gene: TRBJ2-1
clone size: many
V gene: TRBV28
D gene: TRBD2
CDR3 protein: CASTSSGSLSSYNEQFF
CDR3 DNA: TGTGCCAGCACCTCTAGCGGCAGTCTTAGCTCCTACAATGAGCAGTTCTTC

J gene: TRBJ2-5
clone size: .
V gene: TRBV15
D gene: TRBD1
CDR3 protein: CATSRSRQGDQETQYF
CDR3 DNA: TGTGCCACCAGCAGATCGCGACAGGGAGACCAAGAGACCCAGTACTTC

J gene: TRBJ2-1
clone size: once
V gene: TRBV19
D gene: TRBD1
CDR3 protein: CASSGDSLYNEQFF
CDR3 DNA: TGTGCCAGTAGTGGGGACAGCCTATACAATGAGCAGTTCTTC

J gene: TRBJ1-1
clone size: .
V gene: TRBV19
D gene: TRBD1
CDR3 protein: CASSERTGLGTEAFF
CDR3 DNA: TGTGCCAGTAGTGAGCGGACAGGCTTGGGCACTGAAGCTTTCTTT

J gene: TRBJ1-1
clone size: .
V gene: TRBV9
D gene: .
CDR3 protein: CASSRDYMNTEAFF
CDR3 DNA: TGTGCCAGCAGTAGGGACTACATGAACACTGAAGCTTTCTTT

J gene: TRBJ2-1
clone size: once
V gene: TRBV5-1
D gene: TRBD2
CDR3 protein: CASSFFEASGISYNEQFF
CDR3 DNA: TGCGCCAGCAGCTTCTTCGAGGCTAGCGGGATCTCCTACAATGAGCAGTTCTTC

J gene: TRBJ1-2
clone size: .
V gene: TRBV3-1/TRBV3-2
D gene: .
CDR3 protein: CASSQSGSNHGYTF
CDR3 DNA: TGTGCCAGCAGCCAATCGGGATCCAACCATGGCTACACCTTC

J gene: TRBJ2-1
clone size: .
V gene: TRBV29-1
D gene: .
CDR3 protein: CSVERAYEQFF
CDR3 DNA: TGCAGCGTTGAGCGGGCGTATGAGCAGTTCTTC

J gene: TRBJ1-6
clone size: .
V gene: TRBV10-3
D gene: TRBD1
CDR3 protein: CATERGTGNSPLHF
CDR3 DNA: TGTGCCACCGAGAGAGGGACAGGGAATTCACCCCTCCACTTT

J gene: TRBJ2-5
clone size: .
V gene: TRBV4-2
D gene: TRBD1
CDR3 protein: CASSQGDREEETQYF
CDR3 DNA: TGTGCCAGCAGCCAAGGGGACAGGGAGGAAGAGACCCAGTACTTC

J gene: TRBJ1-5
clone size: .
V gene: TRBV6-5
D gene: .
CDR3 protein: CASRITGIGQPQHF
CDR3 DNA: TGTGCCAGCAGGATAACAGGGATTGGACAGCCCCAGCATTTT

J gene: TRBJ1-1
clone size: .
V gene: TRBV2
D gene: TRBD1
CDR3 protein: CASSEGQGYTEAFF
CDR3 DNA: TGTGCCAGCAGTGAGGGACAGGGTTACACTGAAGCTTTCTTT